This T cell receptor beta chain was observed in a study of T cell responses to AZD1222 COVID-19 vaccine (dated by TCRdb to the early 2020s). General notes on the study: A total of approximately 240 trial participants underwent TCR sequencing, of whom about 210 received two doses of AZD1222 and about 25 received two doses of the MenACWY control vaccine. Enrollment into the trials was organized by age into subgroups of 18-55, 56-69 and 70-plus years, and those subgroups contained approximately 150, 30 and 60 TCR-sequenced participants, respectively.

The CDR3 regions of human TCRbeta chains were analyzed by immunosequencing. On the authors' methods: TCRs in the repertoires were matched against a reference library of SARS-CoV-2-specific TCRs that had been generated with the MIRA antigen-specificity platform. Breadth meant the fraction of unique TCRs that were SARS-CoV-2-associated, whereas depth meant the fraction of total T cells that were SARS-CoV-2-associated. Using the MIRA data, each spike-specific TCR was mapped to the spike region that the TCR reacts to and placed in a CD4 or CD8 class. Log10-transformed breadth and depth values were compared by one-way ANOVA with Sidak's multiple comparisons tests. The immuneACCESS repertoire file appears here via TCRdb, limited to in-frame rearrangements. These files lack a portion of the clones; in checked studies, under half of the deficit traces to unresolved V genes, and the cause of the others is not known. Clone size and the V and J calls come from that table; the DNA yielded D and trimming. This sample has 100,000 or so clones in its table, and about 87% of those were observed once. The ten largest clones add up to roughly 10% of the sample.

Beyond this particular receptor, the publication reports: No day 14 peak-response samples were available, so repertoires were characterized only after the peak T cell response. A significant rise in spike-specific TCR breadth and depth was observed after two AZD1222 doses relative to day 0 and relative to MenACWY recipients. Epitopes outside the regions mutated in the B.1.351 and B.1.1.7 variants were reportedly recognized by nearly half of the unique spike-specific TCRs. In the small 56-69-year group, the increase in depth fell short of significance, most likely because of low power. Participants were mostly white British and included more females than males, and it was suggested by the authors that clonal diversity may have been underestimated. The whole spike protein was spanned by vaccine-associated CD4 TCRs, and dominant responses were seen in regions 160-218 and 743-854. Conclusions about previously exposed vaccinees were limited because only a handful of AZD1222 recipients were SARS-CoV-2 seropositive at baseline.

According to the study, the label for this sample's time point signals: about 28 days (+/-7) after the second vaccine dose. AZD1222 recipients with second doses at about 4 weeks or about 12 weeks were pooled, because spike-specific TCR depth and breadth did not differ between schedules. The vaccinee samples were drawn from two UK trials, COV001 and COV002, one of which was a single-blind randomized controlled phase 2/3 trial testing AZD1222 (ChAdOx1 nCoV-19) in healthy adults. Trial participant PBMC samples were collected at day 0 and day 28 after the second dose for TCRbeta chain sequencing. A few counts support this clone. Its antigen target is currently unknown. Base-call qualities are not available, and no considerably larger clone is one nucleotide away. A distance of 11 bases separates the germline ends of V and J, which lose 1 base and 7 bases respectively. The CDR3 runs 15 amino acids, cysteine and phenylalanine included. The read is trimmed to its CDR3 DNA, 45 bases read in frame from base 1. CDR1 and CDR2 were assigned from the germline V gene (reference sequence) as LNHDA and SQIVND.

This specimen consisted of peripheral blood, obtained 28 days after the second AZD1222 dose. The rearrangement combines TRBV19 with TRBJ1-6; TRBD1 could be the D gene, as 5 bases match. This sequence originates from an adult who received the AZD1222 COVID-19 vaccine. Here the CDR3 is given as CASSIGTGLNSPLHF. Here is the DNA: TGTGCCAGTAGTATAGGTACAGGACTAAATTCACCCCTCCACTTT.